The clone carrying this T cell receptor beta chain appeared a few times. The data are from a study of PD-L1 blockade in urothelial cancer. Study-level background: A median about 140,000 T cells were found in blood samples.

The germline V gene has CDR1 LNHDA and CDR2 SQIVND (reference sequence). The trim removed 5 bases at V and 0 bases at J, leaving 7 bases unmatched. The CDR3 length is 16 residues. Patients had locally advanced or metastatic urothelial carcinoma. Assay: immunoSEQ multiplex PCR; the TCRdb copy retains only in-frame clones and omits some. The data show about 80,000 clones, about 85% seen once. This clonotype was sampled from a woman aged 70-85 years with urothelial cancer. The sample consisted of PBMCs, taken around atezolizumab (anti-PD-L1) treatment. This chain links TRBV19 with TRBJ2-7, with 10 bases fitting TRBD2. CDR3 DNA sequence: TGTGCCAGTAGTCCTTCGACTAGCGGGCCCTCCTACGAGCAGTACTTC. It specifies CASSPSTSGPSYEQYF. The variable domain in full, completed from reference TRBV19 and TRBJ2-7, reads DGGITQSPKYLFRKEGQNVTLSCEQNLNHDAMYWYRQDPGQGLRLIYYSQIVNDFQKGDIAEGYSVSREKKESFPLTVTSAQKNPTAFYLCASSPSTSGPSYEQYFGPGTRLTVT.